This TCR beta chain was recorded in a study of blood T cells in healthy people across ages. This clonotype was counted only a few times. Sample-barcoded 5' priming and a J-beta primer mix drove a second PCR of roughly 6 to 12 cycles. TCRdb re-called the 5' RACE reads through MiXCR, storing one row per CDR3 protein. This table holds 1.6 million or so distinct CDR3 sequences, roughly 30% found once. CDR1 and CDR2 from the germline V gene are SGHRS and YFSETQ. V was trimmed by 4 bases and J by 4 bases, leaving 12 bases between them. The CDR3 extends over 14 amino acids. This chain links TRBV5-1 with TRBJ1-5; perhaps TRBD1 as D (5 bases). Sample: blood. This TCR was sampled from a woman in her 30s in good health. CDR3 nucleotide sequence: TGCGCCAGCAGCCCAAGTTCAGGGAATCAGCCCCAGCATTTT. Amino acids: CASSPSSGNQPQHF. The full variable domain, with the rest looked up from reference TRBV5-1 and TRBJ1-5, is KAGVTQTPRYLIKTRGQQVTLSCSPISGHRSVSWYQQTPGQGLQFLFEYFSETQRNKGNFPGRFSGRQFSNSRSEMNVSTLELGDSALYLCASSPSSGNQPQHFGDGTRLSIL.